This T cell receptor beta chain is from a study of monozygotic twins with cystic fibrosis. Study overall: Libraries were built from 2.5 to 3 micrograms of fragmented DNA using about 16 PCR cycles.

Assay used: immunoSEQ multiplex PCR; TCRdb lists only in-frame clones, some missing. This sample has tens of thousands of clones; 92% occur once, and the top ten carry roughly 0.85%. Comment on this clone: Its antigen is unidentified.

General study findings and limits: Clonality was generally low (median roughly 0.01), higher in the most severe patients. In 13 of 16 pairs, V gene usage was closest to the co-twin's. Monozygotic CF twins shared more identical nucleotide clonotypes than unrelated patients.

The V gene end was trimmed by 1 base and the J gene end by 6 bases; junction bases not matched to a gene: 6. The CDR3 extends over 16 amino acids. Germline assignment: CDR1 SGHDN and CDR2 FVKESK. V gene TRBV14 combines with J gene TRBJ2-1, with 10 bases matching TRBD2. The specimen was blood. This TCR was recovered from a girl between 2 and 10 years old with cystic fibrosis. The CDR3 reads CASSQGSGGASNEQFF. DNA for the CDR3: TGTGCCAGCAGCCAAGGGAGCGGGGGGGCATCCAATGAGCAGTTCTTC.